Given below is one T cell receptor beta chain in context. Its target is not known. The entry originates in a study of radiation and T cells in renal cell carcinoma. This sample's time point: blood 4 weeks post-SBRT, at nephrectomy. Indicated treatment: 15 Gy SBRT to primary tumor, nephrectomy 4 weeks later. Nephrectomy followed 15 Gy stereotactic body radiation by 4 weeks. The patient's renal cell carcinoma had clear cell pathology. Profiling relied on immunoSEQ multiplex PCR, and the TCRdb table lists in-frame clones only, not all of them. The sample includes roughly 90,000 clones, 70% to 90% of them seen just once. This CDR3 has 16 amino acids. V lost 4 bases and J lost 7; bases outside the gene matches: 9. Germline V gives CDR1 MGHDK, CDR2 SYGVNS. Study findings and constraints: From baseline, blood top tumor clonotypes peaked at 2 weeks post-radiation.

This receptor was obtained from a man aged 45 to 65 with renal cell carcinoma. The starting material was blood, obtained from a patient whose treatment included radiotherapy and nephrectomy. The rearrangement uses TRBV25-1 and TRBJ2-2, with 10 bases aligning to TRBD1. CDR3 DNA: TGTGCCAGCAGTGCGACGACAGGGGGCGCCGGCGGGGAGCTGTTTTTT. Translating it yields CASSATTGGAGGELFF.